The TCR beta chain under discussion was sequenced for a study of early T cells in non-severe SARS-CoV-2 infection. This clonotype was seen many times. TCRdb analysed the 5' RACE reads with MiXCR anew, one entry per CDR3 protein. The repertoire consists of about 46,000 distinct CDR3 sequences, with almost 5.5% occurring once and the leading ten covering about 5%. CDR1 is SGHRS, CDR2 YFSETQ, per germline. The CDR3 sequence is 16 residues long. V was trimmed by 4 bases and J by 9 bases, leaving 23 bases between them. The source was whole blood, collected at baseline. The J gene is TRBJ2-1, the V gene TRBV5-1, with D unclear. This TCR was sampled from an adult who was a healthcare worker with PCR-confirmed SARS-CoV-2 infection or an uninfected control (not recorded which). The CDR3 DNA is TGCGCCAGCAGCGTAACGTTCTCCAGTCCCAACACTGAGCAGTTCTTC. Translated, it gives CASSVTFSSPNTEQFF.